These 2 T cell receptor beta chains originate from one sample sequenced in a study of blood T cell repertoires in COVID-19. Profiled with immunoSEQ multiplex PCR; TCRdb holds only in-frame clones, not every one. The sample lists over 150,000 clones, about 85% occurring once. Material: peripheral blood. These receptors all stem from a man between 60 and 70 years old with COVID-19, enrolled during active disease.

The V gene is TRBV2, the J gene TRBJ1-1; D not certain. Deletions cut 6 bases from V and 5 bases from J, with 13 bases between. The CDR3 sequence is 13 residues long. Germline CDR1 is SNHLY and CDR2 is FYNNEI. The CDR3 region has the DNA TGTGCCAGCAGACGATTGCTCGGGACTGAAGCTTTCTTT. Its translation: CASRRLLGTEAFF.

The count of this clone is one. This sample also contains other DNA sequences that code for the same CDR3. This chain's CDR3 is CASSPGTGNTEAFF. In DNA, the CDR3 is TGTGCCAGCTCACCGGGTACAGGGAACACTGAAGCTTTCTTT. The rearrangement uses TRBV18 and TRBJ1-1, with D possibly matching TRBD1 (5 bases). The CDR3 totals 14 residues. Germline V CDR1 and CDR2: KGHSH, LQKENI. Deletions cut 3 bases from V and 1 base from J, with 9 bases between.